Sequencing of this TCR beta chain was carried out in a study of blood T cell repertoires in COVID-19. The germline gives CDR1 SEHNR, CDR2 FQNEAQ (reference sequence). V shed 9 bases and J shed 5 bases, with 10 bases lying between them. The CDR3 contains 11 residues. Only in-frame clones appear in the TCRdb table, and some are missing; sequencing was by immunoSEQ multiplex PCR. The table lists 130,000 or so clones, about four fifths of them singletons. The receptor's source is a human donor in a cohort sampled during active COVID-19. The V gene is TRBV7-9, the J gene TRBJ1-2; D is unresolved. Sequencing was performed on peripheral blood. The chain's CDR3 is CASSAGYGYTF. The CDR3 DNA follows: TGTGCCAGTTCGGCCGGGTATGGCTACACCTTC.